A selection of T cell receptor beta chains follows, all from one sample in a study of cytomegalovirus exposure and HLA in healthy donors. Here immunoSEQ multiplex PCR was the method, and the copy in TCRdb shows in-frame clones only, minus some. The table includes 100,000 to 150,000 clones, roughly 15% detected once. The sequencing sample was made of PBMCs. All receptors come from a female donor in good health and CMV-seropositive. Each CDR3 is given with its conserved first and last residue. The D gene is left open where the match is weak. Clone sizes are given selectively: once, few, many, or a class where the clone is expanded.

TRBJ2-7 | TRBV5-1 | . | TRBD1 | CASSWTGTVAYEQYF | TGCGCCAGCAGCTGGACCGGGACAGTAGCCTACGAGCAGTACTTC
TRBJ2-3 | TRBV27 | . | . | CASSLILGAMMNTQYF | TGTGCCAGCAGTTTAATCCTGGGGGCAATGATGAATACGCAGTATTTT
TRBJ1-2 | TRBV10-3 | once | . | CAISESLGPYYGYTF | TGTGCCATCAGTGAGTCGTTGGGGCCCTACTATGGCTACACCTTC
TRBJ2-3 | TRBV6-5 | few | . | CASSYSSRGSTDTQYF | TGTGCCAGCAGTTACTCGTCTCGGGGAAGCACAGATACGCAGTATTTT
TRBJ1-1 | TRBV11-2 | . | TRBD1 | CASSPRQGHGTEAFF | TGTGCCAGCAGCCCGCGACAGGGCCATGGCACTGAAGCTTTCTTT
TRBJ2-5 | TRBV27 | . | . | CASSPVRGYQETQYF | TGTGCCAGCAGCCCTGTTAGGGGATACCAAGAGACCCAGTACTTC
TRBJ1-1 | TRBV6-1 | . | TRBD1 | CASSEAKITGVFPAFF | TGTGCCAGCAGTGAGGCCAAAATAACAGGGGTGTTTCCGGCTTTCTTT
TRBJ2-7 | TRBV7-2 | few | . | CASTPRGYNYEQYF | TGTGCCAGTACCCCCAGAGGGTATAACTACGAGCAGTACTTC
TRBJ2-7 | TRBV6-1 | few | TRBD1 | CASGRTGSSSYEQYF | TGTGCCAGCGGTCGGACAGGTTCGAGCTCCTACGAGCAGTACTTC
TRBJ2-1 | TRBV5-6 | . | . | CASSLRGLPYNEQFF | TGTGCCAGCAGCTTGCGGGGACTCCCCTACAATGAGCAGTTCTTC